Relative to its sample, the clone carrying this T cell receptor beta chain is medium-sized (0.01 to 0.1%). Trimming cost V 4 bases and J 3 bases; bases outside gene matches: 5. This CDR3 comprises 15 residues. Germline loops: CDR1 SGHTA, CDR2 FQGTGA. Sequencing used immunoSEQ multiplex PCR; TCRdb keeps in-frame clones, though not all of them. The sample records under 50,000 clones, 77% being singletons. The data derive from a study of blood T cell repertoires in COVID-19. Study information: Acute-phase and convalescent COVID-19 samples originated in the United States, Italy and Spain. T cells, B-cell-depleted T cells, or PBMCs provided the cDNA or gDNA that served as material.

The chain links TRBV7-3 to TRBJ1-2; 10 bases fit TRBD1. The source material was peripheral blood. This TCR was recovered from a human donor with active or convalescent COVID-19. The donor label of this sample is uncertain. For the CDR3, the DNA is TGTGCCAGCAGCTGGGGACAGGGGTCCGACTATGGCTACACCTTC. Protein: CASSWGQGSDYGYTF.